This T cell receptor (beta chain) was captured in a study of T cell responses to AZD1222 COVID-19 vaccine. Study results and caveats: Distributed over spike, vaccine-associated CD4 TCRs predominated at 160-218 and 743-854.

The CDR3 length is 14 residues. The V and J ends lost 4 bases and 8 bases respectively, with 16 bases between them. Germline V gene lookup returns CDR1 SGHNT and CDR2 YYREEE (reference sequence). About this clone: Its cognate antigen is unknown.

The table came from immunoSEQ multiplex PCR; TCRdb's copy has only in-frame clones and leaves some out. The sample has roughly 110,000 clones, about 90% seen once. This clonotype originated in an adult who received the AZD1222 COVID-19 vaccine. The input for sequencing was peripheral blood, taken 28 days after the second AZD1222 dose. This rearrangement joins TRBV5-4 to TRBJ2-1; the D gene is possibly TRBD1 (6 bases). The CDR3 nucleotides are TGTGCCAGCAGCCGGAACAGGGTTTCGGATGAGCAGTTCTTC. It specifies CASSRNRVSDEQFF.